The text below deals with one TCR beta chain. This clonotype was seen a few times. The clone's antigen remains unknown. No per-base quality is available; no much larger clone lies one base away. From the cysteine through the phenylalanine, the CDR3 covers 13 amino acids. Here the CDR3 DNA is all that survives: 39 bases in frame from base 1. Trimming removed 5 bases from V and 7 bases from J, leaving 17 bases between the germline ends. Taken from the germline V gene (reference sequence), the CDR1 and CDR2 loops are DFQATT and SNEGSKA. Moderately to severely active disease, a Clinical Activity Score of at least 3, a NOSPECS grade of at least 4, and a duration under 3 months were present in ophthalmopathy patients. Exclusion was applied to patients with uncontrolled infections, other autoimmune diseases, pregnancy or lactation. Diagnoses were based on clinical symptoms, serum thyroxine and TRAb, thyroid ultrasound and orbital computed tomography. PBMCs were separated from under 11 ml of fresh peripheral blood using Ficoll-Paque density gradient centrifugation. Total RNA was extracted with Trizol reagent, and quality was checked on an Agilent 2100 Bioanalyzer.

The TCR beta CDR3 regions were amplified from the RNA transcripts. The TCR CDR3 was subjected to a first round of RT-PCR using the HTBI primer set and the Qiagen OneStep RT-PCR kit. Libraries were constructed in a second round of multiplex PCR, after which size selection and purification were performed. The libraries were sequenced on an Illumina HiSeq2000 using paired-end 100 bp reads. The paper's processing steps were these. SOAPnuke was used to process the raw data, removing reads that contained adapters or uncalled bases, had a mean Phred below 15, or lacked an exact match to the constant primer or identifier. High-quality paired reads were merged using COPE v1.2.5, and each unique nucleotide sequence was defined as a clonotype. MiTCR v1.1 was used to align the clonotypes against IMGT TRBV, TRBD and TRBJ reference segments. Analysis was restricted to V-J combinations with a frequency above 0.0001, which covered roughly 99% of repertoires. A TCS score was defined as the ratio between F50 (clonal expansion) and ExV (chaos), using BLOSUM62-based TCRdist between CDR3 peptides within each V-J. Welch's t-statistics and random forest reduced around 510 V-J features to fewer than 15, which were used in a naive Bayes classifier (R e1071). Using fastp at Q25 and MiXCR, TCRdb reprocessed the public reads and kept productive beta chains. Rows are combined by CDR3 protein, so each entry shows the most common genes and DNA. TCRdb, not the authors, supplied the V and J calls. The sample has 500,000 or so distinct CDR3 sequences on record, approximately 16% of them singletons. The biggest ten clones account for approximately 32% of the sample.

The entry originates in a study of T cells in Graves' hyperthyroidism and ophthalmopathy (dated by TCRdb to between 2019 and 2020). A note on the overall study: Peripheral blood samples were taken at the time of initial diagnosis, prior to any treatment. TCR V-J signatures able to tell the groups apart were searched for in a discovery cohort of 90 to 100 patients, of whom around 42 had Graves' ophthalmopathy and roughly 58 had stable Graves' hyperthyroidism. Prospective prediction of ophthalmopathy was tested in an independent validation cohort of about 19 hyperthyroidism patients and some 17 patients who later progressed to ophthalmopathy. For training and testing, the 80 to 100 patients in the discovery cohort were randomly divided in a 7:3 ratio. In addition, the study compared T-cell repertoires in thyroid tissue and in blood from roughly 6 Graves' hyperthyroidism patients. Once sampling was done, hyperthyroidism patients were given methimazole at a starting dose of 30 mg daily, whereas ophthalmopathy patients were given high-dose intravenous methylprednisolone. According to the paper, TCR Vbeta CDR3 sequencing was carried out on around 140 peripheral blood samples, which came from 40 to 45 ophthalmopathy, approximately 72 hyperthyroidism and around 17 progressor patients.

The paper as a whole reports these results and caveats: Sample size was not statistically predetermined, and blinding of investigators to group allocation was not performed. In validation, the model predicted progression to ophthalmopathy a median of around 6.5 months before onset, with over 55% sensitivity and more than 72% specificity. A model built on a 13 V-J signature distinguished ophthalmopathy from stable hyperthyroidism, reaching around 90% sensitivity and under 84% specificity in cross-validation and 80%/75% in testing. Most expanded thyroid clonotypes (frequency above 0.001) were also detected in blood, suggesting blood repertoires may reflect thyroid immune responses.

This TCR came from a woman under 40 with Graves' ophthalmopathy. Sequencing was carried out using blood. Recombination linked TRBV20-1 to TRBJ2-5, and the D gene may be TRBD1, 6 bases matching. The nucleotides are TGCAGTGCTCCCTTTACAGGGTCGGGGACCCAGTACTTC. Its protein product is CSAPFTGSGTQYF.